The present TCR beta chain was sequenced within a study of T-cell memory formation after mild COVID-19. The wider study: TCR clusters largely stayed donor specific. Overall study findings and caveats: CD4+ contracting clones were found mainly in CM and EM, and CD8+ ones in EMRA. SARS-CoV-2 specificity of second-wave clones peaking day 37 was unconfirmed. Cross-reactive memory appears to have joined, as suggested by some responding clones showing up in pre-infection memory.

TCRdb re-analysed the 5' RACE reads in MiXCR, keeping a single row per CDR3 protein. The table records just over 400,000 distinct CDR3 sequences, about 25% of them present only once. Only a few counts were recorded for this clonotype. Its antigen is unidentified. This TCR was sampled from an adult woman who had mild COVID-19 (a few samples of this study predate the infection). Cell type and time point are not known. The source material was PBMCs or a T cell subset sorted from them (not recorded which).

CDR3 amino acids: CASSLAWGGADTQYF. The CDR3 coding sequence is TGCGCCAGCAGCTTGGCCTGGGGGGGCGCAGATACGCAGTATTTT. The chain combines TRBV5-1 with TRBJ2-3; a weak D match, TRBD2 (7 bases). Germline V gene data show CDR1 as SGHRS and CDR2 as YFSETQ. There are 15 residues in the CDR3. V lost 0 bases, J lost 4 bases, and 12 bases lay in between.